This T cell receptor beta chain was sequenced for a study of cytomegalovirus exposure and HLA in healthy donors. Overall study context: A prior study identified roughly 110 million unique TCR beta sequences from roughly 180 million T cells. Findings of the study overall: Later, an analysis found that common viral pathogens appeared to be linked with several of the most significant clusters. The study put 150 to 200 TCR beta chains on its list as cytomegalovirus-associated. In a later analysis, TCR beta V- and J-gene trimming showed a link to a missense DCLRE1C variant.

Regarding this clone: The antigen remains unidentified.

This CDR3 has 13 amino acids. The V and J ends lost 5 bases and 6 bases respectively, with 13 bases between them. Germline loops: CDR1 LNHDA, CDR2 SQIVND (reference sequence). This PCR relied on a set of 60 Vbeta primers and 13 Jbeta primers. TCRdb's table, derived via immunoSEQ multiplex PCR, lists solely in-frame clones and lacks some. The sample lists 110,000 or so clones; around four fifths were seen once. This chain links TRBV19 with TRBJ1-2; possibly TRBD1 for D (6 bases). This sequence was found in a man aged 40-50 years in good health and CMV-seronegative. Sequenced input: PBMCs. CDR3 sequence reads: CASSLHQGNGYTF. CDR3 in DNA: TGTGCCAGTAGTCTACACCAGGGGAATGGCTACACCTTC.